This T cell receptor (beta chain) comes out of a study of human T cells and chemical hapten exposure. Whole-study results and caveats: DPC sensitization did not alter TCRs above 1 in 1000 frequency.

Germline CDR1 reads MNHEY; CDR2 reads SVGEGT. Trimming at V came to 0 bases and at J to 4 bases, leaving 21 bases not matched to a gene. The CDR3 sequence is 22 residues long. Time point defined: pre-sensitization, week 0. Regarding treatment: therapeutic diphenylcyclopropenone sensitization with weekly scalp DPC. TCRdb re-called the RACE reads with MiXCR, one entry per CDR3 protein. The sample shows under 300,000 distinct CDR3 sequences, around 7% of them seen only once. Regarding this clonotype: Its antigen is still unknown.

This sequence was found in a young man with alopecia areata. Some clones in this sample may be carry-over from other donors' samples. The sample was whole blood, taken in connection with sensitization to the hapten diphenylcyclopropenone (DPC). The V gene is TRBV6-2 or TRBV6-3, the J gene TRBJ2-2; 9 nucleotides line up with TRBD1. CDR3 protein: CASSYSPGTGYNLWLPTGELFF. DNA for the CDR3: TGTGCCAGCAGTTACTCCCCCGGGACAGGGTACAACCTATGGCTGCCCACCGGGGAGCTGTTTTTT.